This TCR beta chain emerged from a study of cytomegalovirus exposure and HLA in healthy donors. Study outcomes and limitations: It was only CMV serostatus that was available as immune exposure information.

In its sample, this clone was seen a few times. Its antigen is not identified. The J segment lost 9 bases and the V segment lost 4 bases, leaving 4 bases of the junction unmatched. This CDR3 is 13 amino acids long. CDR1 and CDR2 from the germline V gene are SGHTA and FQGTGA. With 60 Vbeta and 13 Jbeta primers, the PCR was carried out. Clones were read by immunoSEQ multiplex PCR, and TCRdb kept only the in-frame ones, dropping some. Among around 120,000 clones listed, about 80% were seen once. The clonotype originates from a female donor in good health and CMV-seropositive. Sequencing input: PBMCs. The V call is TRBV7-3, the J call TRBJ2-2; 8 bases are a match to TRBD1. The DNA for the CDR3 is TGTGCCAGCAGCTCGACAGGGGCCAGGGAGCTGTTTTTT. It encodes CASSSTGARELFF.